The 17 T cell receptor beta chains in this list originate from one sample, sequenced in a study of T-cell memory formation after mild COVID-19. TCRdb independently ran MiXCR on the 5' RACE reads; one entry per CDR3 protein. This sample carries a few hundred thousand distinct CDR3 sequences, 20% to 25% of them seen once, and the ten largest clones take 21%. Sequencing was carried out using PBMCs or a T cell subset sorted from them (not recorded which). The receptor source for this set is a man between 18 and 29 years old who had mild COVID-19 (a few samples of this study predate the infection). Cell type and time point are not known.

The table lists this clonotype with a few counts. The chain employs TRBV20-1 and TRBJ2-4; 11 nucleotides match TRBD2. Germline trimming cut 5 bases from V and 7 bases from J; bases unmatched to any gene: 4. This CDR3 has 13 residues. Germline V lookup: CDR1 DFQATT, CDR2 SNEGSKA (reference sequence). Here the CDR3 DNA reads TGCAGTGCTCAGGCTAGCGGGGGGAACATTCAGTACTTC. Translation: CSAQASGGNIQYF.

This chain uses TRBV15 with TRBJ2-3, with a tentative D call TRBD2 (6 bases). CDR1 and CDR2 (germline): LNHNV, YYDKDF (reference sequence). V was pared by 3 bases and J by 2 bases, with 15 bases between. The CDR3 totals 16 residues. The CDR3 nucleotides are TGTGCCACCAGCAGGTATGGGGGGACTGACACAGATACGCAGTATTTT. Encoded protein: CATSRYGGTDTDTQYF.

There are a few counts of this clonotype. This chain joins TRBV12-3 or TRBV12-4 and TRBJ2-1; D is uncertain. The length of the CDR3 is 11 residues. The V end was cut by 9 bases, the J end by 8 bases, with 11 bases between. CDR3 residues: CARSGVDEQFF. Written as DNA, the CDR3 is TGTGCCAGATCGGGCGTCGATGAGCAGTTCTTC.

This clonotype occurred many times. The rearrangement joins TRBV7-2 to TRBJ2-2; no firm D call. V lost 8 bases and J 6 bases, leaving 16 bases between the germline ends. There are 14 residues in the CDR3. Germline loops: CDR1 SGHTA, CDR2 FQGNSA. The CDR3 reads CASLLRRGAGELFF. The CDR3 DNA sequence: TGTGCCAGCCTCCTTAGGCGAGGCGCCGGGGAGCTGTTTTTT.

The gene calls are TRBV7-9 and TRBJ1-2, with 12 nucleotides matching TRBD1. There are 15 residues in the CDR3. Trimming cost V 3 bases and J 7 bases; bases outside gene matches: 6. Germline lookup yields CDR1 SEHNR and CDR2 FQNEAQ (reference sequence). This chain's CDR3 is CASSFGDRGQSGYTF. DNA of the CDR3: TGTGCCAGCAGCTTCGGGGACAGGGGGCAATCTGGCTACACCTTC.

This clonotype was found a few times. The rearrangement links TRBV2 to TRBJ2-3; D is uncertain. CDR1 SNHLY and CDR2 FYNNEI come from the germline V gene. V was trimmed by 2 bases and J by 3 bases, leaving 12 bases between them. This CDR3 is built from 15 residues. The CDR3 DNA is TGTGCCAGCAGTGAATGGGTGTTGGGAACAGATACGCAGTATTTT. Protein: CASSEWVLGTDTQYF.

This clonotype turned up a few times. The junction shows a germline mismatch at one end, possibly a read error. The CDR3 region is CASSGGVNVLTF. The CDR3, as DNA: TGCGCCAGCAGCGGAGGGGTCAACGTCCTGACTTTC. The V call is TRBV5-1, the J call TRBJ2-6; D is perhaps TRBD2 (6 bases). CDR1 is SGHRS, CDR2 YFSETQ, per germline. This CDR3 contains 12 residues.

This clonotype has more than one count but fewer than ten. The chain links TRBV29-1 to TRBJ1-1; D is perhaps TRBD1 (5 bases). CDR1 is SQVTM, CDR2 ANQGSEA, per germline. The ends were cut back, 6 bases at V and 1 base at J, with 12 bases in the middle. This CDR3 is 13 amino acids long. The CDR3 reads CSVASTENTEAFF. The CDR3 region has the DNA TGCAGCGTCGCATCGACAGAGAACACTGAAGCTTTCTTT. Full variable domain (rest looked up from reference TRBV29-1 and TRBJ1-1): SAVISQKPSRDICQRGTSLTIQCQVDSQVTMMFWYRQQPGQSLTLIATANQGSEATYESGFVIDKFPISRPNLTFSTLTVSNMSPEDSSIYLCSVASTENTEAFFGQGTRLTVV.

This chain joins TRBV27 and TRBJ1-2; possible D gene TRBD1, 5 bases. Trimming took 5 bases from V and 5 from J, leaving 9 bases between them. Germline V gene sequence: CDR1 MNHEY, CDR2 SMNVEV (reference sequence). The CDR3 totals 12 residues. The CDR3 coding sequence is TGTGCCAGCAGTATGGGACTGTATGGCTACACCTTC. Amino acid sequence: CASSMGLYGYTF.

This clonotype was counted ten times or more. The chain employs TRBV18 and TRBJ1-2; TRBD1 agrees at 8 bases. Trimming removed 3 bases from V and 5 bases from J; junction bases left unmatched: 2. CDR3 size: 13 residues. CDR1 and CDR2 from the germline V gene are KGHSH and LQKENI. The CDR3 nucleotides read TGTGCCAGCTCACCTGGGACAGGTTATGGCTACACCTTC. It translates to CASSPGTGYGYTF. The whole variable domain, remainder taken from reference TRBV18 and TRBJ1-2, is NAGVMQNPRHLVRRRGQEARLRCSPMKGHSHVYWYRQLPEEGLKFMVYLQKENIIDESGMPKERFSAEFPKEGPSILRIQQVVRGDSAAYFCASSPGTGYGYTFGSGTRLTVV.

This sequence joins TRBV7-6 and TRBJ2-1, with TRBD2 identical over 10 bases. The length of the CDR3 is 16 residues. Germline-derived CDR1 and CDR2 are SGHVS and FNYEAQ. J gave up 6 bases and V 1 base, and 6 bases lay outside the gene matches. This CDR3 is CASSLVAGGRRNEQFF. The CDR3 DNA reads as TGTGCCAGCAGCTTAGTAGCGGGGGGCCGTCGCAATGAGCAGTTCTTC.

This clonotype was recorded a few times. V and J are TRBV20-1 and TRBJ2-5; 8 positions match TRBD2. V gave up 2 bases and J gave up 4 bases; unmatched junction bases: 3. CDR1 is DFQATT and CDR2 is SNEGSKA in the germline V gene (reference sequence). The CDR3 totals 13 residues. The CDR3 region has the DNA TGCAGTGCTAGATTAGCGGGGCCAGAGACCCAGTACTTC. Its protein product is CSARLAGPETQYF.

The chain has TRBV27 and TRBJ2-1, with D unresolved. The V and J ends lost 0 bases and 10 bases respectively, with 10 bases between them. Per germline, CDR1 MNHEY and CDR2 SMNVEV (reference sequence). CDR3 length: 13 residues. The CDR3 region is CASSLSGLGEQFF. CDR3 sequence (DNA): TGTGCCAGCAGTTTATCGGGCTTGGGCGAGCAGTTCTTC.

The chain has TRBV7-3 and TRBJ2-2; the D is unclear. Between the trimmed V and J ends, which lost 1 base and 2 bases, there was a span of 5 bases. The CDR3 sequence is 14 residues long. The germline gives CDR1 SGHTA, CDR2 FQGTGA. In DNA, the CDR3 is TGTGCCAGCAGCTTAAGCTACAACACCGGGGAGCTGTTTTTT. It is translated as CASSLSYNTGELFF.

V is TRBV4-1 and J is TRBJ1-1, with D unresolved. CDR1 and CDR2 (germline): MGHRA, YSYEKL. V lost 4 bases and J 0 bases, leaving 15 bases between the germline ends. The CDR3 contains 16 residues. CDR3 sequence (DNA): TGCGCCAGCAGCCCGATACTTGAGGGAATGAACACTGAAGCTTTCTTT. Its protein product is CASSPILEGMNTEAFF.

This chain uses TRBV7-9 with TRBJ1-6; D remains ambiguous. Germline CDR1 is SEHNR and CDR2 is FQNEAQ (reference sequence). Between the trimmed V and J ends, which lost 5 bases and 9 bases, there was a span of 17 bases. The CDR3 consists of 15 residues. CDR3 coding DNA: TGTGCCAGCAGCCTTTTAGGAATGGGGTCTTCACCCCTCCACTTT. Translated, it gives CASSLLGMGSSPLHF.

The V call is TRBV11-2, the J call TRBJ2-3, with 11 bases identical to TRBD2. V shed 5 bases and J 2 bases; nucleotides not matched to a gene: 6. Germline values: CDR1 SGHAT, CDR2 FQNNGV. CDR3 length: 16 residues. CDR3 DNA: TGTGCCAGCAGCCCCCGGGGACTAGCGGACACAGATACGCAGTATTTT. Residues: CASSPRGLADTDTQYF.